The clone carrying this TCR beta chain was observed a handful of times. Its specificity is not known. The data derive from a study of T cells after yellow fever vaccination. Overall study findings and caveats: A large majority of primary-vaccination clones showed up again after the booster (just under 97% CD4, 85% to 90% CD8). Contaminating bulk clonotypes could be abundant in FACS-sorted repertoires. A small share of clonotypes appeared in both CD4 and CD8 compartments.

Generation of TCR cDNA used 5'RACE template switching (which added a universal primer site and UMIs). Via MiXCR, TCRdb re-called the 5' RACE reads, giving one row per CDR3 protein. The data contain roughly 170,000 distinct CDR3 sequences, approximately 9.9% of them seen just once; the ten biggest clones take up roughly a third. The receptor's source is a man aged 18 to 29 who received the YFV17D yellow fever vaccine. This specimen was CD8+ T cells sorted from PBMCs, taken 45 days after the yellow fever booster vaccination.

The CDR3 protein is CASLGGTGISQYF. The CDR3 nucleotides read TGTGCCAGCCTGGGTGGGACTGGCATATCCCAGTACTTC. The chain carries TRBV12-3 or TRBV12-4 and TRBJ2-5; tentatively, D is TRBD2 (6 bases). V lost 8 bases, J lost 9 bases, and 19 bases lay in between. CDR3 size: 13 residues.